The text below deals with one T cell receptor (beta chain). This sample is drawn from a study of blood T cell repertoires in COVID-19. Study at large: The origin of the acute and convalescent COVID-19 samples was the United States, Italy and Spain.

Sequencing used immunoSEQ multiplex PCR; TCRdb keeps in-frame clones, though not all of them. In the table there are 40,000 to 50,000 clones, roughly 88% of which are singletons. CDR3 length equals 15 residues. Trimming at V came to 9 bases and at J to 3 bases, leaving 10 bases not matched to a gene. Germline CDR1 SGHAT, CDR2 FQDESV (reference sequence). Sequences were obtained from peripheral blood. V and J are TRBV11-1 and TRBJ1-1; 10 bases are a match to TRBD1. The source is a woman aged 55-69 years with acute or convalescent COVID-19. CDR3 sequence: CASSPTGGPYTEAFF. The CDR3 coding sequence is TGTGCCAGTTCTCCGACAGGGGGCCCGTACACTGAAGCTTTCTTT.